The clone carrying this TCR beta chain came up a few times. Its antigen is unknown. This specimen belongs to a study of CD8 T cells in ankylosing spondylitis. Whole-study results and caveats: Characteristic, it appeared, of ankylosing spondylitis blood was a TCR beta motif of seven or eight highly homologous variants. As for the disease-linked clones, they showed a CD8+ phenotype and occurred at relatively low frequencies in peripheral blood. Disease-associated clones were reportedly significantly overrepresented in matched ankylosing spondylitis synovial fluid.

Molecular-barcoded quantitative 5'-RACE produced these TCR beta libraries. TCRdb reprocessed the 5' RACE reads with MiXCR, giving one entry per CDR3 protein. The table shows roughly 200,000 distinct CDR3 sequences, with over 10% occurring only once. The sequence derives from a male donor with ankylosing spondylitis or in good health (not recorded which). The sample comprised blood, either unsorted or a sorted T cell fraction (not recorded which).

CDR3 DNA: TGTGCCAGCAGCCCCGGGACAGCACAAGAGACCCAGTACTTC. This gives the protein CASSPGTAQETQYF. The chain has TRBV27 and TRBJ2-5; 7 nucleotides align to TRBD1. The CDR3 totals 14 residues. Germline V gene sequence: CDR1 MNHEY, CDR2 SMNVEV (reference sequence). Trimming took 6 bases from V and 2 from J; bases not matched to a gene: 6.